This T cell receptor beta chain originates from a study of neurological immune-mediated disorders. The study's findings and limits: The highest TCR clonal expansion occurred in HTLV-1-associated myelopathy; multiple sclerosis fell below healthy controls.

PBMCs stored at -80 C, 2 million in total, were the source of the unsorted libraries. The cDNA was synthesized by 5'RACE incorporating 10-nucleotide random UMIs. From 15-18 subjects, over 170 million TCR-beta sequences were obtained in each sequencing run. TCRdb re-derived calls from the 5' RACE reads in MiXCR, one entry per CDR3 protein. The sample yields 65,000 to 90,000 distinct CDR3 sequences, under 13% seen once. The CDR3 length is 15 residues. Trimming left V 3 bases short and J 2 bases short, with 15 bases between. Germline V lookup: CDR1 SGHRS, CDR2 YFSETQ. The table lists this clonotype with many counts. What it recognizes is unknown.

The sample was PBMCs. The V call is TRBV5-1, the J call TRBJ2-7, with D possibly being TRBD1 (6 bases). The receptor was isolated from a man aged 40-49 years in good health. Written as DNA, the CDR3 is TGCGCCAGCAGCTACGGGACAAACACACCCTACGAGCAGTACTTC. Protein sequence: CASSYGTNTPYEQYF.